A single TCR beta chain is shown here with its context. Unmatched junction bases numbered 9, after V lost 6 bases and J lost 0 bases. Germline assignment: CDR1 MNHEY and CDR2 SMNVEV (reference sequence). CDR3 length: 16 residues. Per the authors' pipeline: Estimates of nucleated cell counts were drawn from the amplification of reference gene primers. Only in-frame clones appear in the TCRdb table, and some are missing; sequencing was by immunoSEQ multiplex PCR. D and trimming come from the DNA, and the V and J calls and clone size come from that table. Here the sample spans some 180,000 clones, 75% to 85% being singletons. This specimen belongs to a study of blood T cell repertoires in COVID-19.

The TCR comes from a human donor in a cohort sampled during active COVID-19. The genes are TRBV27 and TRBJ2-7, with 9 bases aligning to TRBD1. What was sequenced was peripheral blood. DNA for the CDR3: TGTGCCAGCAGGTACAGGGGGCCCCCTAGCTCCTACGAGCAGTACTTC. It codes for CASRYRGPPSSYEQYF.